The clone carrying this T cell receptor beta chain was detected once. Its antigen is unidentified. The data were obtained in a study of cytomegalovirus exposure and HLA in healthy donors. Whole-study context: Earlier, fewer than 140 million unique TCR beta sequences were recovered from approximately 200 million T cells by an analysis.

Study-level findings and limits: With DRB1 most and HLA-C fewest, TCR association rates differed between HLA loci in a later analysis.

Germline V gene lookup returns CDR1 GTSNPN and CDR2 SVGIG (reference sequence). The V and J ends lost 0 bases and 8 bases respectively, with 10 bases between them. The CDR3 has 12 residues. PCR involved 60 Vbeta and 13 Jbeta primers. Assay: immunoSEQ multiplex PCR; the TCRdb copy retains only in-frame clones and omits some. The data contain 95,000 to 110,000 clones, roughly 80% of them singletons. The TCR originated in a man younger than 45 in good health and CMV-seropositive. Sequenced material: PBMCs. The chain has TRBV30 and TRBJ1-2; D unresolved. CDR3 amino acids: CAWSVLVEGYTF. The DNA of the CDR3 is TGTGCCTGGAGTGTACTTGTCGAGGGCTACACCTTC. The variable domain in full, with the rest retrieved from reference TRBV30 and TRBJ1-2, is SQTIHQWPATLVQPVGSPLSLECTVEGTSNPNLYWYRQAAGRGLQLLFYSVGIGQISSEVPQNLSASRPQDRQFILSSKKLLLSDSGFYLCAWSVLVEGYTFGSGTRLTVV.